This is a list of T cell receptor beta chains from one sample in a study of T-cell reconstitution after alpha-beta-depleted transplantation in children. TCRdb ran MiXCR on the PCR reads and lists one entry per CDR3 protein. The sample comprises some 550,000 distinct CDR3 sequences, approximately 20% of which are singletons, and about 3.1% rests with the top ten. The sequencing here drew on PBMCs from the stem cell graft donor, taken from the stem cell graft. All receptors derive from a human donor who donated a stem cell graft to a child with acute lymphoblastic leukemia. CDR3s include the opening cysteine and the closing phenylalanine or tryptophan. A D gene is named only where the DNA matches it firmly. Size is stated for part of the rows, as once, few or many counts, or as a class when the clone is expanded.

D gene: NA
V gene: TRBV9
clone size: few
J gene: TRBJ1-1
CDR3 protein: CASSVDPDPPVAEAFF
CDR3 DNA: TGTGCCAGCAGCGTAGACCCAGATCCTCCAGTCGCTGAAGCTTTCTTT

D gene: TRBD1
V gene: TRBV10-2
clone size: NA
J gene: TRBJ1-3
CDR3 protein: CASTPRTGDSGNTIYF
CDR3 DNA: TGCGCCAGCACCCCTAGGACAGGGGATTCAGGAAACACCATATATTTT

D gene: TRBD1
V gene: TRBV7-2
clone size: few
J gene: TRBJ1-2
CDR3 protein: CASSLARSGGRSYGYTF
CDR3 DNA: TGTGCCAGCAGCTTAGCGCGTTCAGGGGGTCGAAGCTATGGCTACACCTTC

D gene: NA
V gene: TRBV29-1
clone size: few
J gene: TRBJ1-1
CDR3 protein: CSVERTEAFF
CDR3 DNA: TGCAGCGTGGAAAGGACTGAAGCTTTCTTT

D gene: NA
V gene: TRBV5-1
clone size: few
J gene: TRBJ2-7
CDR3 protein: CASSLAGNALPDEQYF
CDR3 DNA: TGCGCCAGCAGCTTGGCCGGGAACGCCCTCCCAGACGAGCAGTACTTC

D gene: TRBD1
V gene: TRBV7-8
clone size: few
J gene: TRBJ1-5
CDR3 protein: CASSLANLRQGSGPQHF
CDR3 DNA: TGTGCCAGCAGCTTAGCGAATCTGAGACAGGGCTCGGGGCCCCAGCATTTT

D gene: TRBD2
V gene: TRBV7-9
clone size: NA
J gene: TRBJ2-7
CDR3 protein: CASSLVAGDREQYF
CDR3 DNA: TGTGCCAGCAGCTTAGTAGCGGGAGATCGGGAGCAGTACTTC

D gene: NA
V gene: TRBV5-1
clone size: NA
J gene: TRBJ2-1
CDR3 protein: CASSLEGARFF
CDR3 DNA: TGCGCCAGCAGCTTGGAGGGAGCTAGGTTCTTC

D gene: NA
V gene: TRBV27
clone size: few
J gene: TRBJ1-1
CDR3 protein: CASRTAGVVRTEAFF
CDR3 DNA: TGTGCCAGCCGTACGGCGGGGGTAGTCCGCACTGAAGCTTTCTTT

D gene: TRBD2
V gene: TRBV5-1
clone size: few
J gene: TRBJ2-1
CDR3 protein: CASSLTRTSGTSSYNEQFF
CDR3 DNA: TGCGCCAGCAGCTTGACCCGGACTAGCGGAACAAGCTCCTACAATGAGCAGTTCTTC

D gene: NA
V gene: TRBV2
clone size: few
J gene: TRBJ2-5
CDR3 protein: CASSEELGGETQYF
CDR3 DNA: TGTGCCAGCAGTGAAGAGTTGGGGGGAGAGACCCAGTACTTC

D gene: NA
V gene: TRBV5-1
clone size: few
J gene: TRBJ2-4
CDR3 protein: CASSLEASTENIQYF
CDR3 DNA: TGCGCCAGCAGCTTGGAAGCCAGTACCGAAAACATTCAGTACTTC

D gene: NA
V gene: TRBV27
clone size: few
J gene: TRBJ1-2
CDR3 protein: CASSGMKGPANYGYTF
CDR3 DNA: TGTGCCAGCAGTGGGATGAAGGGACCTGCTAACTATGGCTACACCTTC

D gene: TRBD1
V gene: TRBV6-1
clone size: NA
J gene: TRBJ2-3
CDR3 protein: CASSAGTGDTDTQYF
CDR3 DNA: TGTGCCAGCAGCGCGGGGACAGGGGACACAGATACGCAGTATTTT